This T cell receptor (beta chain) was obtained from a study of T cell changes during pregnancy in multiple sclerosis. TCRdb keeps only in-frame clones here, not all; method: immunoSEQ multiplex PCR. The sample shows 45,000 to 60,000 clones, about 88% of them seen only once. The CDR3 has 18 amino acids. After removal of 1 base from V and 2 bases from J, the junction contained 5 bases not matched to a gene. CDR1 is LGHNA and CDR2 is YSLEER in the germline V gene. This clonotype originated in a female donor with multiple sclerosis, enrolled in a pregnancy study. V gene TRBV4-3 combines with J gene TRBJ2-2; 12 bases fit TRBD2. Sequencing was performed on CD8+ T cells from peripheral blood mononuclear cells, taken before pregnancy. The CDR3 is CASSQASGGDPNTGELFF. CDR3 in DNA: TGCGCCAGCAGCCAAGCTAGCGGGGGGGATCCTAACACCGGGGAGCTGTTTTTT.